This T cell receptor (beta chain) was found in a study of STAT3 mutations in large granular lymphocyte leukemia (dated by TCRdb to the late 2010s). Looking at the study overall: In roughly half of the longitudinally sequenced T-LGLL patients, canonical activating STAT3 mutations were detected. From an initial cohort of 200 to 250 LGL patients, some 17 representative T-LGLL cases were chosen for longitudinal sequencing of TCRbeta and STAT3. As controls, the study also included longitudinal sequencing of two patients with natural killer LGL leukemia. Over half of the T-LGLL patients were given one or more immunosuppressive therapy regimens, and roughly 40% of the treated patients had a hematologic response. Serial deep sequencing of TCRbeta CDR3 and STAT3 was performed in patients with T-cell large granular lymphocyte leukemia to reconstruct clonal hierarchy and dynamics. Patients were sequenced at 3 to 5 time points on average, with the number of samplings per patient ranging from 2 to 8.

On the study overall, not on this receptor specifically: TCR clonotype switching after therapy was observed in about 30% of the 18 patients, and all newly emerging clones were found to be STAT3 wild type. Several patients had a dominant TCR clone burden greater than the STAT3 mutant burden, which suggests that the STAT3 mutation arose secondarily within a clone that had already expanded. At least one immunodominant TCRbeta clonotype was present in every T-LGLL patient, and multiple immunodominant subclonotypes appeared in about half of the T-LGLL patients. Because no samples were available when a clone first appeared, clonal expansion had to be inferred from samplings taken at other points. Persisting codominant clonotypes in some patients meant a small but highly pathogenic clone may have been missed. The linking of therapy response to changes in TCR clonal burden was complicated by variable intervals between samplings and differing treatment regimens.

Worth noting for this clone: Its antigen remains unidentified. Base qualities were left out, and no much larger clone turns up one base away.

The same DNA, extracted from blood mononuclear cells, served for both the TCR sequencing and the STAT3 sequencing. TCRbeta libraries were sequenced on an Illumina MiSeq, averaging about 41,000 productive templates per sample. Multiplex PCR amplification was used to generate TCRbeta CDR3 libraries with the immunoSEQ assay. As for the authors' bioinformatics: Repertoire diversity was calculated as previously defined, and values close to 0 indicated extremely monoclonal samples. TCRdb stores this immuneACCESS table with in-frame sequences only. Part of the clones is absent; in the studies checked, under half of the shortfall reflects unresolved V genes, and no reason is known for the rest. V, J and clone size were drawn from that table, and D and trimming were deduced from the DNA. The sample table lists 35,000 to 50,000 clones, roughly three quarters of them with a count of one. 0.4% to 0.55% of the sample belongs to the ten largest clones.

The CDR3 covers 13 residues, taking in both the cysteine and the phenylalanine. The DNA shown is the 39-base CDR3, in frame from base 1. CDR1 and CDR2 are read off the germline V gene (reference sequence) as SEHNR and FQNEAQ. V is trimmed back by 7 bases and J by 9 bases, and the junction contains 6 bases that no gene match accounts for. The sequence was collected from a human donor with T large granular lymphocyte leukemia. Some clones in this sample may be carry-over from other donors' samples. Sequencing used PBMCs. This sequence uses TRBV7-9 and TRBJ2-1, and 10 junction bases match TRBD2. This receptor has the CDR3 CASTLAGASEQFF. The sequenced DNA: TGTGCCAGCACTCTAGCGGGGGCCAGTGAGCAGTTCTTC.